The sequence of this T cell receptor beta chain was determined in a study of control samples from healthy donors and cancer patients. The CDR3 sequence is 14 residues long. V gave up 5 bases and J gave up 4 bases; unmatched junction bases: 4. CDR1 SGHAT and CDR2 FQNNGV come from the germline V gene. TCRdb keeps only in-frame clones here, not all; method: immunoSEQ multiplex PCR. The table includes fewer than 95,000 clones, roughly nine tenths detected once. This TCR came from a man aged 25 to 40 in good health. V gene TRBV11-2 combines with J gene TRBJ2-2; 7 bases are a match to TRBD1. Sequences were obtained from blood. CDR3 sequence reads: CASSPAGGTGELFF. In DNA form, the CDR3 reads TGTGCCAGCAGCCCGGCAGGGGGCACCGGGGAGCTGTTTTTT.